The source of this T cell receptor (beta chain) is a study of cytomegalovirus exposure and HLA in healthy donors. Study observations and caveats: In a later analysis, V- and J-gene trimming of beta chains associated with a DCLRE1C missense variant, replicated independently.

This clone was counted a few times. Its target is not known. PCR used 60 Vbeta primers and 13 Jbeta primers. The table came from immunoSEQ multiplex PCR; TCRdb's copy has only in-frame clones and leaves some out. The sample holds 150,000 to 200,000 clones; roughly 86% are singletons and the top ten take about 3.4%. Germline V gene lookup returns CDR1 SGHRS and CDR2 YFSETQ. The CDR3 spans 13 residues. J gave up 6 bases and V 5 bases, and 7 bases lay outside the gene matches. Source material: PBMCs. The chain joins TRBV5-1 to TRBJ2-7; 8 bases match TRBD1. The TCR comes from a man aged 35 to 55 in good health and CMV-seropositive. CDR3 in amino acids: CASRDRAWSEQYF. The CDR3 DNA is TGCGCCAGCAGGGACAGGGCATGGAGCGAGCAGTACTTC.